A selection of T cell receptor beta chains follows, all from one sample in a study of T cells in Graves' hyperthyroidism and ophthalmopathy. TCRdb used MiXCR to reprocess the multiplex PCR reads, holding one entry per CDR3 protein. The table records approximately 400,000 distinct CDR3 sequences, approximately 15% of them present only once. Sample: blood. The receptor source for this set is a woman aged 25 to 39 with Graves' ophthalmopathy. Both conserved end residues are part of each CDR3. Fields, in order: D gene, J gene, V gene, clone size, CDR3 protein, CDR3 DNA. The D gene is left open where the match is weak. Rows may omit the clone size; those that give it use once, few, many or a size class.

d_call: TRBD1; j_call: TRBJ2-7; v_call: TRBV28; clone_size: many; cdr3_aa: CASSSLGDRPTYEQYF; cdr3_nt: TGTGCCAGCAGTTCCCTAGGGGACAGACCAACCTACGAGCAGTACTTC
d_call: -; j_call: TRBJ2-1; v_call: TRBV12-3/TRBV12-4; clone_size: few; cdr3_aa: CASFSAYANEQFF; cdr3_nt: TGTGCCAGCTTCTCAGCTTACGCCAATGAGCAGTTCTTC
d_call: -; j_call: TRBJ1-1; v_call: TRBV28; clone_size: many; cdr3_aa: CASSSPYRGRVHTEAFF; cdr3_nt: TGTGCCAGCAGCTCCCCTTATCGGGGTAGGGTTCATACTGAAGCTTTCTTT
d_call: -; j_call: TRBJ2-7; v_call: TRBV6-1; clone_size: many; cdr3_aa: CASNPAGRVSYEQYF; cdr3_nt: TGTGCCAGCAATCCTGCGGGACGGGTCTCCTACGAGCAGTACTTC
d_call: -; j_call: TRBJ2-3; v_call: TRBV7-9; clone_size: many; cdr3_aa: CASSSRSRGGADTQYF; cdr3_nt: TGTGCCAGCAGCTCGAGATCTAGGGGTGGTGCAGATACGCAGTATTTT
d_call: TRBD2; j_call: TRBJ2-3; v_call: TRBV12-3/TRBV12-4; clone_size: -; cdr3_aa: CASRPSGGTTDTQYF; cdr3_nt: TGTGCCAGCAGACCGAGCGGGGGGACCACAGATACGCAGTATTTT
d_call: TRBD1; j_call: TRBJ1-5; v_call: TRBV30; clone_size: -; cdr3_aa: CAWSGPTGYNQPQHF; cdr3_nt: TGTGCCTGGAGTGGACCGACAGGGTACAATCAGCCCCAGCATTTT
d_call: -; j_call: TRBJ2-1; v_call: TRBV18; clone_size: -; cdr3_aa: CASSPGRKGLNEQFF; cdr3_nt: TGTGCCAGCTCACCAGGACGAAAGGGGCTCAATGAGCAGTTCTTC
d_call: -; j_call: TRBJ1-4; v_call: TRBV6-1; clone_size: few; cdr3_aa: CASSEGMEHWIDEKLFF; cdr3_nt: TGTGCCAGCAGTGAAGGGATGGAGCACTGGATAGATGAAAAACTGTTTTTT
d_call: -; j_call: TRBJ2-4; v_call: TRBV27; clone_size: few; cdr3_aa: CAILAKNIQYF; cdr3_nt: TGTGCCATACTAGCCAAAAACATTCAGTACTTC
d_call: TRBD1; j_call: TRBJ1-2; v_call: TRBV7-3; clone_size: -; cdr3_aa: CASSLNSLDRGYTF; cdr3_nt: TGTGCCAGCAGCTTAAACTCCCTGGACAGGGGCTACACCTTC
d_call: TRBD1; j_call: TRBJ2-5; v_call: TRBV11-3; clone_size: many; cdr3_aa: CASSNRDRGRFETQYF; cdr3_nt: TGTGCCAGCAGCAACCGGGACAGGGGGCGCTTTGAGACCCAGTACTTC
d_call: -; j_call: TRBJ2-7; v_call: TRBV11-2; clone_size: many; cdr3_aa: CASSSPPIYEQYF; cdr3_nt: TGTGCCAGCAGCTCCCCCCCCATATACGAGCAGTACTTC
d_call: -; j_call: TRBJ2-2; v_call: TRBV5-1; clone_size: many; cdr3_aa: CASSWDLKSAGELFF; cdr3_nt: TGCGCCAGCAGCTGGGACTTAAAGAGCGCCGGGGAGCTGTTTTTT
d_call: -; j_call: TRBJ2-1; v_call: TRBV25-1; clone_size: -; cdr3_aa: CASSDPRYNEQFF; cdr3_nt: TGTGCCAGCAGTGACCCCAGGTACAATGAGCAGTTCTTC
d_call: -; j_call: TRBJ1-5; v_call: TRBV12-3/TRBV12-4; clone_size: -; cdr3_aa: CASSTGQSGSNQPQHF; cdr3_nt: TGTGCCAGCAGTACCGGACAGTCAGGGAGCAATCAGCCCCAGCATTTT
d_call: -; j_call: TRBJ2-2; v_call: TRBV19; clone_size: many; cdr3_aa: CASSIGTSGELFF; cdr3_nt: TGTGCCAGTAGTATCGGGACCTCCGGGGAGCTGTTTTTT
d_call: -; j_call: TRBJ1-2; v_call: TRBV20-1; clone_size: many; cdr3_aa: CSAKAGREGQPGSQTNNYGYTF; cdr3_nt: TGCAGTGCTAAGGCCGGGCGGGAAGGACAGCCCGGTAGTCAAACAAATAACTATGGCTACACCTTC
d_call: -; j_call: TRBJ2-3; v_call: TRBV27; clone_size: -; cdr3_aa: CASSLFLSTDTQYF; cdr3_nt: TGTGCCAGCAGTTTATTCCTTAGCACAGATACGCAGTATTTT
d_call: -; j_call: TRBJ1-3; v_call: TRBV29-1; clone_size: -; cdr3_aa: CSASGGGNTIYF; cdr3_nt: TGCAGCGCCTCCGGAGGGGGAAACACCATATATTTT
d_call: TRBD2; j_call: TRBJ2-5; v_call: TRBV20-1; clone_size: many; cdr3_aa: CSARVLAGGRETQYF; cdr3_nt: TGCAGTGCTAGAGTCCTAGCGGGGGGTCGGGAGACCCAGTACTTC
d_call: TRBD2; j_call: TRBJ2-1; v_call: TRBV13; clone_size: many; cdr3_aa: CASSGTSVDQFF; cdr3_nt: TGTGCCAGCAGCGGGACTAGCGTCGATCAGTTCTTC
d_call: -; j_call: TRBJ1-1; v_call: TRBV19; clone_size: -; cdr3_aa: CASRMNIDTEAFF; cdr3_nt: TGTGCCAGTAGGATGAATATTGACACTGAAGCTTTCTTT
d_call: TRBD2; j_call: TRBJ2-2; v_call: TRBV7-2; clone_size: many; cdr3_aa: CASSPTRGLGGGELFF; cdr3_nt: TGTGCCAGCAGCCCAACCCGGGGACTAGGTGGCGGGGAGCTGTTTTTT
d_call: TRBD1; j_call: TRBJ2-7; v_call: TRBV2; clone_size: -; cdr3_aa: CASIRGQGYEQYF; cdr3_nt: TGTGCCAGCATAAGGGGACAGGGGTACGAGCAGTACTTC
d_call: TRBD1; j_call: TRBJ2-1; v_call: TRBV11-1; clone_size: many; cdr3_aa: CASSLPGGAINEQFF; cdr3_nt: TGTGCCAGCAGCTTACCAGGGGGCGCGATCAATGAGCAGTTCTTC
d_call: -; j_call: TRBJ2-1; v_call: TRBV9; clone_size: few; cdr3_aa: CASSGAYNEQFF; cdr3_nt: TGTGCCAGCAGCGGGGCTTACAATGAGCAGTTCTTC
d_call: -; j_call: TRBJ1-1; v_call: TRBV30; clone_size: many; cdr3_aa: CAWSGGLDTEAFF; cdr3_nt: TGTGCCTGGAGTGGAGGACTGGACACTGAAGCTTTCTTT
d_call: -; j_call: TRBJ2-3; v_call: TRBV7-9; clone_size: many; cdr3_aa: CASSLDLGSDTQYF; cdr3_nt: TGTGCCAGCAGCTTAGACCTGGGATCAGATACGCAGTATTTT
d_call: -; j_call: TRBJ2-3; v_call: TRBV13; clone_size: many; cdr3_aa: CASSFGHPRTDTQYF; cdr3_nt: TGTGCCAGCAGCTTCGGACACCCCCGAACAGATACGCAGTATTTT
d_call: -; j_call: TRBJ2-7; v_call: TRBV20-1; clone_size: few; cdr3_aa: CSATREFTSEQYF; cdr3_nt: TGCAGTGCTACACGGGAGTTTACTTCTGAGCAGTACTTC
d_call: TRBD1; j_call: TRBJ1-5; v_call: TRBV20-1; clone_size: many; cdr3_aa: CSAIGTVNQPQHF; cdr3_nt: TGCAGTGCGATCGGGACAGTTAATCAGCCCCAGCATTTT
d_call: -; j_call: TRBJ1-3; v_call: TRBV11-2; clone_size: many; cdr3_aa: CASSRTPGRSGNTIYF; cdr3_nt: TGTGCCAGCAGCCGTACTCCAGGAAGATCTGGAAACACCATATATTTT
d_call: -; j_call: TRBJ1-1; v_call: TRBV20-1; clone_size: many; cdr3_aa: CSARSDRNTEAFF; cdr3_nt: TGCAGTGCTAGGTCCGACAGAAACACTGAAGCTTTCTTT
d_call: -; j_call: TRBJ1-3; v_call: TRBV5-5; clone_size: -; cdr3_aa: CASSFTDYSGNTIYF; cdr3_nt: TGTGCCAGCAGCTTTACGGACTACTCTGGAAACACCATATATTTT
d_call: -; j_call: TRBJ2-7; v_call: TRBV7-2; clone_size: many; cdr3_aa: CASTLGADISYEQYF; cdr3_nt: TGTGCCAGCACCCTAGGGGCGGATATCTCCTACGAGCAGTACTTC
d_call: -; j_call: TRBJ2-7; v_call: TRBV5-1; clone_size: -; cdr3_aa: CASSLARRSFEQYF; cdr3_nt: TGCGCCAGCAGCTTGGCCAGGAGGTCGTTCGAGCAGTACTTC
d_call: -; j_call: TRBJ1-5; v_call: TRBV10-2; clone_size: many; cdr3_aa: CASGRYTGNQPQHF; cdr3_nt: TGCGCCAGCGGAAGATACACAGGGAATCAGCCCCAGCATTTT
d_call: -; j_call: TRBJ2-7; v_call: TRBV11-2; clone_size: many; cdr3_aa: CASSLGWDEQYF; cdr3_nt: TGTGCCAGCAGCCTTGGGTGGGACGAGCAGTACTTC
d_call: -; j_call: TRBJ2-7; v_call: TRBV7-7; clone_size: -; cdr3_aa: CASSTGHGYEQYF; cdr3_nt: TGTGCTAGCAGCACGGGACACGGCTACGAGCAGTACTTC
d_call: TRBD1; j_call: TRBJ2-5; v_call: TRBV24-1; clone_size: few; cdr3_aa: CATRANDRGGETQYF; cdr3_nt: TGTGCCACCAGGGCCAACGACAGGGGGGGGGAGACCCAGTACTTC
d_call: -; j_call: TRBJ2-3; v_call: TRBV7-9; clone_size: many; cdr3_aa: CASSSTDGRDTQYF; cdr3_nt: TGTGCCAGCAGCTCAACAGACGGGAGAGATACGCAGTATTTT
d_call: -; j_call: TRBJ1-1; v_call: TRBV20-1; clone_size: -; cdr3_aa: CSVEVGRNTEAFF; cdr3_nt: TGCAGCGTTGAAGTGGGAAGGAACACTGAAGCTTTCTTT
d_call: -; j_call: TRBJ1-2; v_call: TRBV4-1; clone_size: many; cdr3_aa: CASSQDFGTNYGYTF; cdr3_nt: TGCGCCAGCAGCCAAGATTTCGGAACTAACTATGGCTACACCTTC
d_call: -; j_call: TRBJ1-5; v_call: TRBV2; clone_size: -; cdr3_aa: CASSSDRRNQPQHF; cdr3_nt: TGTGCCAGCAGTTCAGACAGGCGCAATCAGCCCCAGCATTTT
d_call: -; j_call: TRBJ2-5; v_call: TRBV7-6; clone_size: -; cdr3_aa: CASSRQTSAETRYF; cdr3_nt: TGTGCCAGCAGCCGCCAGACTAGTGCAGAGACCCGGTACTTC
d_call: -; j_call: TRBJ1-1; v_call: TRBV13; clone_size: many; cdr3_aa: CASSSSPNTEAFF; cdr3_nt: TGTGCCAGCAGCTCGTCACCGAACACTGAAGCTTTCTTT
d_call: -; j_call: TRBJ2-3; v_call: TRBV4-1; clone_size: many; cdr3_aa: CASSQDRTLGDTQYF; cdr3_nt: TGCGCCAGCAGCCAAGACCGGACCCTGGGGGATACGCAGTATTTT
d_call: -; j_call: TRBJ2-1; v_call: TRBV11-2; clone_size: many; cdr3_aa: CASSLGSSGAGEEQFF; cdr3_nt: TGTGCCAGCAGCTTGGGGTCCTCGGGGGCAGGGGAAGAGCAGTTCTTC
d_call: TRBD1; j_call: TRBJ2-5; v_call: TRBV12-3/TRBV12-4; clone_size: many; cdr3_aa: CASSQATGRETQYF; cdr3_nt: TGTGCCAGCAGCCAAGCGACAGGGCGAGAGACCCAGTACTTC
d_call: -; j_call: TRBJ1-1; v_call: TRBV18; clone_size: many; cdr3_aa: CASSPMGDTEAFF; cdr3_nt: TGTGCCAGCTCTCCAATGGGGGACACTGAAGCTTTCTTT
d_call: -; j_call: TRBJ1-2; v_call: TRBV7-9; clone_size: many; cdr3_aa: CASSLFLGDGYTF; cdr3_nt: TGTGCCAGCAGCTTATTCCTCGGGGATGGCTACACCTTC
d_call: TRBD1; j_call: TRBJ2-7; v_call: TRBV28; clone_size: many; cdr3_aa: CASRLTGGGYEQYF; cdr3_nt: TGTGCCAGCAGACTGACAGGGGGGGGGTACGAGCAGTACTTC
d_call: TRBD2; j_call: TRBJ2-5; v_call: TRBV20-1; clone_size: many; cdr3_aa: CSAGTTKETQYF; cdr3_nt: TGCAGTGCTGGGACTACCAAAGAGACCCAGTACTTC
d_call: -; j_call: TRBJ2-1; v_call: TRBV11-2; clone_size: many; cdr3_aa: CASSTSPPGYSSYNEQFF; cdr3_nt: TGTGCCAGCAGCACTTCACCCCCAGGATATAGCTCCTACAATGAGCAGTTCTTC